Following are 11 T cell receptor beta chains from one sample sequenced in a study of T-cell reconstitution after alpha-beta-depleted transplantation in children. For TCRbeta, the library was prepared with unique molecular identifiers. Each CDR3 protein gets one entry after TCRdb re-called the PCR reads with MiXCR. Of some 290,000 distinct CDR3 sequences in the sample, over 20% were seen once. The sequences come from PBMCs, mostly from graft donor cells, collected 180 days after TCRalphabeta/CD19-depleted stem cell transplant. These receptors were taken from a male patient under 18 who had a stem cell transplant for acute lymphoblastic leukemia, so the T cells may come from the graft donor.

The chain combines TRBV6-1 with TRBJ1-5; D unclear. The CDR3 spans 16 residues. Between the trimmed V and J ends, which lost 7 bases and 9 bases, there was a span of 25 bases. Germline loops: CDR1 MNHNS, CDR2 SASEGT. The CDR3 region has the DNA TGTGCCAGCACCGAAAGGTGGGGTCCCCAAAGTCGGCCCCAGCATTTT. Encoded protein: CASTERWGPQSRPQHF.

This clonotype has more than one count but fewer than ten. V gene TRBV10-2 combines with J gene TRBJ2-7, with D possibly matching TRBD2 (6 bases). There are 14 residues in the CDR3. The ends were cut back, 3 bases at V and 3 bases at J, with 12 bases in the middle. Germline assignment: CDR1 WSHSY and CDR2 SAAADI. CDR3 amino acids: CASSDKGLYYEQYF. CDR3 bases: TGCGCCAGCAGTGACAAGGGACTTTACTACGAGCAGTACTTC.

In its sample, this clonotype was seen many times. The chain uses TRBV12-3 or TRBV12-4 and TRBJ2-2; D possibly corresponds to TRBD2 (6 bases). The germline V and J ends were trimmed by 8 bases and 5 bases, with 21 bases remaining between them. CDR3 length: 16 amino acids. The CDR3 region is CASRGRGIWLTGELFF. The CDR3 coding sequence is TGTGCCAGCCGTGGCCGGGGGATTTGGTTGACCGGGGAGCTGTTTTTT.

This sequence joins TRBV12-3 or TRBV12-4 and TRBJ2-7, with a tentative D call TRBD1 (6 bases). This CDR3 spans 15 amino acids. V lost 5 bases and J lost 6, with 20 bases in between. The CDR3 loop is CASSKRTDSFGEQYF. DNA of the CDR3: TGTGCCAGCAGTAAGCGGACAGACTCCTTCGGCGAGCAGTACTTC.

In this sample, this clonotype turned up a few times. DNA for the CDR3: TGCGCCAGCAGCCAAGATTGGGGGTATGGCTACACCTTC. Protein sequence: CASSQDWGYGYTF. The rearrangement joins TRBV4-1 to TRBJ1-2, with D perhaps matching TRBD1 (5 bases). In germline, CDR1 is MGHRA, CDR2 YSYEKL. Trimming left V 0 bases short and J 5 bases short, with 7 bases between. The CDR3 totals 13 residues.

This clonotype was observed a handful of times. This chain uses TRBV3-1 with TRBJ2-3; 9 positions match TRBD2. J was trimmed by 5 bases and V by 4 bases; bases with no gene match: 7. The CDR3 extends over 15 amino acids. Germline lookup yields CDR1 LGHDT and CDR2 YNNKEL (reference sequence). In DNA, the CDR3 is TGTGCCAGCAGCCTTCGGACTAGCGCGAGAGATACGCAGTATTTT. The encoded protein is CASSLRTSARDTQYF.

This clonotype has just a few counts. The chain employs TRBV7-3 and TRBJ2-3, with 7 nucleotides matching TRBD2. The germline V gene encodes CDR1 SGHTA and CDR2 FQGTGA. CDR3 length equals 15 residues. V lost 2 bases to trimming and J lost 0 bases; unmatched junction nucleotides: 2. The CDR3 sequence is CASSLQTSSTDTQYF. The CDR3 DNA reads TGTGCCAGCAGCTTACAGACTAGCAGCACAGATACGCAGTATTTT.

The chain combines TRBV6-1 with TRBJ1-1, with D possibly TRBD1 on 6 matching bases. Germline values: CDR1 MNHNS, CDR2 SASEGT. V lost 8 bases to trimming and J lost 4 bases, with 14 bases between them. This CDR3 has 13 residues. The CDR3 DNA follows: TGTGCCAGCGGGGGCACGTTGGGCACTGAAGCTTTCTTT. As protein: CASGGTLGTEAFF.

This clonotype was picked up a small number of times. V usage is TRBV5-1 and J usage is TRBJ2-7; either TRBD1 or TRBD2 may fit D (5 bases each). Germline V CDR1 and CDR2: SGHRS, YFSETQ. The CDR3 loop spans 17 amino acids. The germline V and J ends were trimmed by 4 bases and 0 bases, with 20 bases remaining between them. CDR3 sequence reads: CASSQTTGPFSSYEQYF. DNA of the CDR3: TGCGCCAGCAGCCAAACCACGGGACCCTTTAGCTCCTACGAGCAGTACTTC.

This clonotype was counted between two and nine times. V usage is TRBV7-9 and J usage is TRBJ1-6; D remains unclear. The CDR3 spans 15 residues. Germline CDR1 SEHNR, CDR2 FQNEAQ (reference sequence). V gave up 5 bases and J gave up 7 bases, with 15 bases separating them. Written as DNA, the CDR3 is TGTGCCAGCAGCCCCAGCCTGAACGCAAATTCACCCCTCCACTTT. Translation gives CASSPSLNANSPLHF.

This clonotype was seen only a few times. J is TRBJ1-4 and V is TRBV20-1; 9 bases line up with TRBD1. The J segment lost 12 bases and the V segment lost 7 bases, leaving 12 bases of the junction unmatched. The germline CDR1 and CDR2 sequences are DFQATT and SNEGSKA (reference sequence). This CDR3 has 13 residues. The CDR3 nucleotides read TGCAGTGGGGCACAGGGGGCGGAAGCCCAACTGTTTTTT. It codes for CSGAQGAEAQLFF.